The following is a T cell receptor beta chain sequence with its context. Its antigen is not known. These data originate in a study of T-cell memory formation after mild COVID-19. Study results and caveats: The authors left the SARS-CoV-2 specificity of second-wave clones peaking on day 37 unconfirmed. Researchers found some responding clones in pre-infection memory, a sign that cross-reactive memory joined.

The ends lost 5 bases at V and 2 bases at J; junction bases unmatched: 3. The CDR3 extends over 14 amino acids. Germline V gene lookup returns CDR1 SGHVS and CDR2 FQNEAQ. A 5'RACE reaction primed in the constant segment made cDNA libraries of TCR alpha and TCR beta, and these carried sample barcodes and UMIs. Each CDR3 protein gets one entry after TCRdb re-called the 5' RACE reads with MiXCR. The data hold some 190,000 distinct CDR3 sequences, with approximately 16% observed a single time. The TCR comes from an adult woman who had mild COVID-19 (a few samples of this study predate the infection). Cell type and time point are not known. V and J are TRBV7-8 and TRBJ2-5, with TRBD1 matching over 9 bases. Sequenced material: PBMCs or a T cell subset sorted from them (not recorded which). CDR3 in amino acids: CASSMGTGQETQYF. The CDR3 DNA reads as TGTGCCAGCAGCATGGGGACAGGGCAAGAGACCCAGTACTTC.